The 30 T cell receptor beta chains given below trace back to one sample, sequenced in a study of cytomegalovirus exposure and HLA in healthy donors. Both 60 Vbeta primers and 13 Jbeta primers went into the PCR. TCRdb's copy holds only in-frame clones and misses some; the assay was immunoSEQ multiplex PCR. Altogether over 150,000 clones are present, under 70% being singletons, with the ten largest covering around 3%. The sample consisted of PBMCs. The receptors come from a woman aged 40 to 50 in good health and CMV-seropositive.

This clone was seen only a few times. The V call is TRBV4-1, the J call TRBJ1-3; D is unresolved. This CDR3 has 15 residues. Trimming left V 1 base short and J 0 bases short, with 7 bases between. The germline V gene has CDR1 MGHRA and CDR2 YSYEKL. CDR3 coding DNA: TGCGCCAGCAGCCAAGTACTGCTCTCTGGAAACACCATATATTTT. Translation gives CASSQVLLSGNTIYF.

Only a few counts were recorded for this clone. The CDR3, as DNA: TGCGCCAGCAGACCTAGACAGGGGTTCACTGAAGCTTTCTTT. It codes for CASRPRQGFTEAFF. The rearrangement links TRBV5-1 to TRBJ1-1; 8 bases align to TRBD1. The CDR3 extends over 14 amino acids. CDR1 is SGHRS, CDR2 YFSETQ, per germline. The J segment lost 4 bases and the V segment lost 5 bases, leaving 7 bases of the junction unmatched.

The table lists this clone with a count of one. The gene calls are TRBV27 and TRBJ2-1, with D uncertain. V was pared by 5 bases and J by 3 bases, with 8 bases between. Germline V gene lookup returns CDR1 MNHEY and CDR2 SMNVEV (reference sequence). The CDR3 is 13 amino acids. The CDR3 loop reads CASSELVYNEQFF. The CDR3 coding sequence is TGTGCCAGCAGTGAACTCGTCTACAATGAGCAGTTCTTC.

The chain joins TRBV19 to TRBJ1-5; D gene uncertain. The germline V gene has CDR1 LNHDA and CDR2 SQIVND (reference sequence). Trimming stripped 1 base from V and 4 bases from J, with 8 bases between. CDR3 length equals 14 residues. DNA of the CDR3: TGTGCCAGTAGTATAGTGAGAGATAATCAGCCCCAGCATTTT. Its protein is CASSIVRDNQPQHF.

The V call is TRBV6-1, the J call TRBJ2-5; 8 nucleotides line up with TRBD1. The trim removed 5 bases at V and 5 bases at J, leaving 4 bases unmatched. CDR1 and CDR2 from the germline V gene are MNHNS and SASEGT. The CDR3 consists of 13 residues. CDR3 sequence reads: CASSFTGGETQYF. CDR3 nucleotide sequence: TGTGCCAGCAGTTTTACAGGGGGGGAGACCCAGTACTTC.

The rearrangement links TRBV7-9 to TRBJ2-2, with D perhaps TRBD2 (6 bases). The CDR3 totals 15 residues. Trimming took off 10 bases at V and 7 bases at J, with 22 bases between the two ends. The germline V gene has CDR1 SEHNR and CDR2 FQNEAQ (reference sequence). CDR3 nucleotides: TGTGCCACCGGGGCGGGACTTTTTATGCGCGGGGAGCTGTTTTTT. It codes for CATGAGLFMRGELFF.

The chain uses TRBV4-3 and TRBJ2-7; 8 nucleotides agree with TRBD1. J lost 1 base, V lost 4 bases, and 12 bases had no gene match. The CDR3 spans 17 residues. Germline values: CDR1 LGHNA, CDR2 YSLEER. The CDR3 DNA follows: TGCGCCAGCAGCCGGGGAACGGTGACAGGGGTTTCCTACGAGCAGTACTTC. This codes for CASSRGTVTGVSYEQYF.

A few counts support this clone. Its ends do not fully match the called genes, so a read error is possible. The chain is built from TRBV7-9 and TRBJ1-3; 7 nucleotides agree with TRBD1. Germline CDR1 is SEHNR and CDR2 is FQNEAQ (reference sequence). This CDR3 is built from 15 residues. DNA of the CDR3: TGTTCCAGCAGCTCCAAGACAGGGTCCGGAAACACCATATATTTT. Its translation is CSSSSKTGSGNTIYF.

This rearrangement joins TRBV9 to TRBJ2-3; 10 bases line up with TRBD2. The J segment lost 7 bases and the V segment lost 2 bases, leaving 10 bases of the junction unmatched. Germline assignment: CDR1 SGDLS and CDR2 YYNGEE. This CDR3 comprises 16 residues. CDR3 residues: CASSVGGSGRAYTQYF. Here the CDR3 DNA reads TGTGCCAGCAGCGTCGGTGGGAGCGGGAGGGCCTATACGCAGTATTTT.

This chain uses TRBV2 with TRBJ2-7, with 9 positions matching TRBD1. The ends lost 2 bases at V and 10 bases at J; junction bases unmatched: 12. Germline CDR1 and CDR2: SNHLY and FYNNEI. This CDR3 has 15 residues. The DNA of the CDR3 is TGTGCCAGCAGTGAATCCCAGGGACAGGGAATCGATCAGTACTTC. Residues: CASSESQGQGIDQYF. The variable domain in full, with the rest retrieved from reference TRBV2 and TRBJ2-7, is EPEVTQTPSHQVTQMGQEVILRCVPISNHLYFYWYRQILGQKVEFLVSFYNNEISEKSEIFDDQFSVERPDGSNFTLKIRSTKLEDSAMYFCASSESQGQGIDQYFGPGTRLTVT.

V is TRBV19 and J is TRBJ2-5, with D possibly being TRBD2 (6 bases). Trimming took 2 bases from V and 1 from J, leaving 8 bases between them. Germline CDR1 reads LNHDA; CDR2 reads SQIVND (reference sequence). The CDR3 consists of 14 residues. Here the CDR3 reads CASSISGVQETQYF. In DNA form, the CDR3 reads TGTGCCAGTAGTATATCGGGGGTCCAAGAGACCCAGTACTTC.

Of note for this clone: Its ends do not fully match the called genes, so a read error is possible. The chain carries TRBV15 and TRBJ1-2; D is possibly TRBD1 (5 bases). There are 14 residues in the CDR3. Per germline, CDR1 LNHNV and CDR2 YYDKDF (reference sequence). The CDR3 here is CATSRDGRDYGYPF. The CDR3 nucleotides read TGTGCCACCAGCAGAGATGGCAGGGACTATGGCTACCCCTTC.

This clone appeared a single time. The chain couples TRBV6-5 to TRBJ2-5; 11 bases align to TRBD2. The length of the CDR3 is 15 residues. The junction had 6 bases not matched to a gene; V was cut back by 0 bases and J by 9 bases. CDR1 MNHEY and CDR2 SVGAGI come from the germline V gene. CDR3 amino acids: CASSYSTSGEAAQYF. The DNA for the CDR3 is TGTGCCAGCAGTTACTCGACTAGCGGGGAGGCGGCCCAGTACTTC.

This clone appeared a single time. The chain uses TRBV9 and TRBJ1-1; unclear D gene. V lost 0 bases, J lost 1 base, and 10 bases lay in between. The length of the CDR3 is 15 residues. Germline loops: CDR1 SGDLS, CDR2 YYNGEE. The CDR3 sequence: CASSVDPLGNTEAFF. In nucleotides, the CDR3 is TGTGCCAGCAGCGTAGACCCCCTCGGGAACACTGAAGCTTTCTTT. Variable domain in full (rest from reference TRBV9 and TRBJ1-1): DSGVTQTPKHLITATGQRVTLRCSPRSGDLSVYWYQQSLDQGLQFLIQYYNGEERAKGNILERFSAQQFPDLHSELNLSSLELGDSALYFCASSVDPLGNTEAFFGQGTRLTVV.

J is TRBJ2-7 and V is TRBV28; D ambiguous. Trimming stripped 4 bases from V and 7 bases from J, with 8 bases between. Per the germline V gene, CDR1 is MDHEN and CDR2 is SYDVKM. The CDR3 length is 11 residues. CDR3 bases: TGTGCCAGCAGTTCCCCGAGGGAGCAGTACTTC. The encoded protein is CASSSPREQYF. Together with reference TRBV28 and TRBJ2-7, the CDR3 gives the full variable domain: DVKVTQSSRYLVKRTGEKVFLECVQDMDHENMFWYRQDPGLGLRLIYFSYDVKMKEKGDIPEGYSVSREKKERFSLILESASTNQTSMYLCASSSPREQYFGPGTRLTVT.

This sequence joins TRBV5-1 and TRBJ1-1; D is unresolved. CDR3 size: 13 residues. Trimming took 0 bases from V and 3 from J, leaving 6 bases between them. Germline V gene lookup returns CDR1 SGHRS and CDR2 YFSETQ. The CDR3 reads CASSLALYTEAFF. The DNA for the CDR3 is TGCGCCAGCAGCTTGGCCCTTTACACTGAAGCTTTCTTT.

The genes are TRBV27 and TRBJ2-5; 8 positions match TRBD1. The V gene end was trimmed by 6 bases and the J gene end by 0 bases; junction bases not matched to a gene: 15. Germline loops: CDR1 MNHEY, CDR2 SMNVEV (reference sequence). The CDR3 has 18 amino acids. The CDR3 reads CASRRKAGTGPYQETQYF. CDR3 nucleotides: TGTGCCAGCAGACGAAAGGCCGGGACAGGTCCGTACCAAGAGACCCAGTACTTC.

The chain carries TRBV6-5 and TRBJ2-5; possible D gene TRBD1, 6 bases. Germline CDR1 is MNHEY and CDR2 is SVGAGI. The CDR3 has 13 amino acids. Between the trimmed V and J ends, which lost 6 bases and 2 bases, there was a span of 10 bases. The CDR3 bases are TGTGCCAGCAGGCCGACAGGTCAAGAGACCCAGTACTTC. This sequence encodes CASRPTGQETQYF.

In nucleotides, the CDR3 is TGTGCCAGCAGCCCCCTTCAAGAGACCCAGTACTTC. Amino acid sequence: CASSPLQETQYF. The chain uses TRBV7-2 and TRBJ2-5; D uncertain. The CDR3 extends over 12 amino acids. V gave up 5 bases and J gave up 2 bases, with 6 bases separating them. In germline, CDR1 is SGHTA, CDR2 FQGNSA.

This chain joins TRBV5-8 and TRBJ1-1; D may be TRBD1 (5 bases). This CDR3 contains 14 residues. Germline V gives CDR1 SGHTS, CDR2 YDEGEE. V was shortened by 2 bases and J by 5 bases, with 13 bases between the two germline ends. CDR3 protein: CASSFAGEETEAFF. The CDR3 DNA sequence: TGTGCCAGCAGCTTCGCGGGGGAGGAAACTGAAGCTTTCTTT.

This rearrangement joins TRBV7-8 to TRBJ1-5; 10 nucleotides line up with TRBD1. The CDR3 totals 15 residues. Looked up from germline, CDR1 is SGHVS and CDR2 is FQNEAQ. V lost 10 bases to trimming and J lost 3 bases; unmatched junction nucleotides: 9. CDR3 in amino acids: CAIGTGASYNQPQHF. The CDR3 DNA sequence: TGTGCCATCGGGACAGGGGCCTCTTACAATCAGCCCCAGCATTTT.

The chain combines TRBV19 with TRBJ1-5; no reliable D call. V was pared by 7 bases and J by 4 bases, with 14 bases between. The CDR3 is made up of 14 amino acids. Germline values: CDR1 LNHDA, CDR2 SQIVND (reference sequence). The CDR3 is CASISRGKNQPQHF. The CDR3 coding sequence is TGTGCCAGTATTAGCCGAGGGAAAAATCAGCCCCAGCATTTT.

The chain couples TRBV6-5 to TRBJ2-1, with TRBD2 as a possible D gene (6 bases). Germline lookup yields CDR1 MNHEY and CDR2 SVGAGI. The V gene lost 5 bases and the J gene lost 2 bases, with 10 bases spanning the gap. The CDR3 totals 14 residues. The CDR3 bases are TGTGCCAGCAGTGCCCGGGGGACCTACAATGAGCAGTTCTTC. Translated: CASSARGTYNEQFF.

This chain connects TRBV7-9 to TRBJ1-2; TRBD1 aligns across 7 bases. After removal of 1 base from V and 6 bases from J, the junction contained 5 bases not matched to a gene. Germline CDR1 and CDR2: SEHNR and FQNEAQ (reference sequence). The CDR3 runs 14 residues. The CDR3 spells CASSLVTQGNGYTF. The DNA of the CDR3 is TGTGCCAGCAGCTTAGTGACACAGGGGAATGGCTACACCTTC.

The chain joins TRBV6-4 to TRBJ2-1; maybe TRBD2 (7 bases). Per the germline V gene, CDR1 is MRHNA and CDR2 is SNTAGT. The V end lost 4 bases, the J end lost 7 bases, and 14 bases lay between the germline ends. The CDR3 has 14 residues. CDR3 coding DNA: TGTGCCAGCAGTGCCGGGGGGCAAGTGAATGAGCAGTTCTTC. Its translation: CASSAGGQVNEQFF.

V gene TRBV2 combines with J gene TRBJ1-1, with 8 nucleotides matching TRBD1. Trimming took 7 bases from V and 6 from J; bases not matched to a gene: 7. The V gene's germline CDR1 is SNHLY and CDR2 FYNNEI. The CDR3 covers 13 residues. The CDR3 sequence: CASIPGQAPEAFF. In nucleotides, the CDR3 is TGTGCCAGCATCCCGGGACAGGCCCCTGAAGCTTTCTTT.

The chain employs TRBV4-1 and TRBJ2-5; D call uncertain. Germline CDR1 is MGHRA and CDR2 is YSYEKL. Trimming cost V 5 bases and J 9 bases, with 10 bases left between them. This CDR3 is built from 11 residues. The CDR3 region is CASSTLGAQYF. In DNA, the CDR3 is TGCGCCAGCAGCACTCTAGGAGCCCAGTACTTC.

The chain is built from TRBV28 and TRBJ2-7; D is possibly TRBD2 (5 bases). The CDR3 has 13 residues. Germline V CDR1 and CDR2: MDHEN, SYDVKM. Trimming shortened V by 8 bases and J by 0 bases, and 11 bases separated the two germline ends. The CDR3 DNA sequence: TGTGCCAGCTTTTCCGGGGACTCCTACGAGCAGTACTTC. Translating gives CASFSGDSYEQYF.

In this sample, this clone turned up once. The gene calls are TRBV4-1 and TRBJ2-3; D not resolved. CDR1 and CDR2 from the germline V gene are MGHRA and YSYEKL. CDR3 length: 14 amino acids. Trimming removed 1 base at V and 1 base at J, with 6 bases between. CDR3 region: CASSQVSGTDTQYF. CDR3 DNA sequence: TGCGCCAGCAGCCAAGTTTCCGGCACAGATACGCAGTATTTT.

The chain couples TRBV5-1 to TRBJ2-5; D possibly corresponds to TRBD1 (5 bases). The CDR3 extends over 14 amino acids. V lost 0 bases and J lost 2, with 8 bases in between. The germline CDR1 and CDR2 sequences are SGHRS and YFSETQ. The CDR3: CASSLGTLQETQYF. The CDR3 nucleotides read TGCGCCAGCAGCTTGGGGACACTTCAAGAGACCCAGTACTTC.